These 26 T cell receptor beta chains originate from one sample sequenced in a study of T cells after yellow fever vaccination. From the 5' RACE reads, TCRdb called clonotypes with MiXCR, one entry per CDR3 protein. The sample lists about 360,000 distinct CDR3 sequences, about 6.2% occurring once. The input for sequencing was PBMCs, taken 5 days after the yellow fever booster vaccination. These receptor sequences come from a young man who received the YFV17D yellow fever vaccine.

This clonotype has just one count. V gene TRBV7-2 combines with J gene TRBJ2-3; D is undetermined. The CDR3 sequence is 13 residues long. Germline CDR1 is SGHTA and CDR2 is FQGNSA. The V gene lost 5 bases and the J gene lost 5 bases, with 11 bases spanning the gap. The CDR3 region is CASSRRTLDTQYF. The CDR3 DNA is TGTGCCAGCAGCCGACGGACGTTAGATACGCAGTATTTT.

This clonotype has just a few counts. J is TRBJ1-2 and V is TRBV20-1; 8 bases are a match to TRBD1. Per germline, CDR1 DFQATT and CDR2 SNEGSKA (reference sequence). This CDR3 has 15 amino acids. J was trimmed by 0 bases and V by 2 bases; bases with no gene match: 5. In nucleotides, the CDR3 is TGCAGTGCTAGAAACGGACAGGGCGCTAACTATGGCTACACCTTC. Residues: CSARNGQGANYGYTF.

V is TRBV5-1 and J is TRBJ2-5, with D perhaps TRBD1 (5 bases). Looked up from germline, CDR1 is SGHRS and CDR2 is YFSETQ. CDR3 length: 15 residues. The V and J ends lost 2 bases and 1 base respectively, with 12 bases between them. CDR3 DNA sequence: TGCGCCAGCAGCTTAACCGACAGAGGCCAAGAGACCCAGTACTTC. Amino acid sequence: CASSLTDRGQETQYF. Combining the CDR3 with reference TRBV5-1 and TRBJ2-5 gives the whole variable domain KAGVTQTPRYLIKTRGQQVTLSCSPISGHRSVSWYQQTPGQGLQFLFEYFSETQRNKGNFPGRFSGRQFSNSRSEMNVSTLELGDSALYLCASSLTDRGQETQYFGPGTRLLVL.

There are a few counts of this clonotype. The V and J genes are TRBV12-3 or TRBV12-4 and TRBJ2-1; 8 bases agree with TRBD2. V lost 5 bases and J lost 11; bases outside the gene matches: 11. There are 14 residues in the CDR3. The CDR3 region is CASSRTSGHRKQFF. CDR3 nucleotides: TGTGCCAGCAGTCGAACTAGCGGTCATAGGAAGCAGTTCTTC.

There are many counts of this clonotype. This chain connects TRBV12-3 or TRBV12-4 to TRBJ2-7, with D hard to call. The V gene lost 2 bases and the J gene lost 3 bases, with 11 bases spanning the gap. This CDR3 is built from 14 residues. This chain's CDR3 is CASSLPAGVYEQYF. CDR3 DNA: TGTGCCAGCAGTTTACCGGCAGGCGTCTACGAGCAGTACTTC.

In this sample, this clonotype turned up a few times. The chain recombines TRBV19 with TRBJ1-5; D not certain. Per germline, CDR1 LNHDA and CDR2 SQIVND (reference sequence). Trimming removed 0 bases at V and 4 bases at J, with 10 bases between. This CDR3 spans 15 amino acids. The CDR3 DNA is TGTGCCAGTAGTATAGAAGGCGGACCGAATCAGCCCCAGCATTTT. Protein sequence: CASSIEGGPNQPQHF.

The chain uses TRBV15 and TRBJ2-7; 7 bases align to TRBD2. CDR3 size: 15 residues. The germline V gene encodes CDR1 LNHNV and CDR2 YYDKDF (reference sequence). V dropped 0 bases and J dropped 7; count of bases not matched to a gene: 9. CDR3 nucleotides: TGTGCCACCAGCAGAGAGAGGACGGGAGGCTGGGAGCAGTACTTC. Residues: CATSRERTGGWEQYF.

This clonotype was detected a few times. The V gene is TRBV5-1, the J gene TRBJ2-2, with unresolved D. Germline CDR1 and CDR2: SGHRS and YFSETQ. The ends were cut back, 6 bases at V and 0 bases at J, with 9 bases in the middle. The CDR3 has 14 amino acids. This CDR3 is CASKGLANTGELFF. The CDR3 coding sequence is TGCGCCAGCAAGGGCCTAGCGAACACCGGGGAGCTGTTTTTT.

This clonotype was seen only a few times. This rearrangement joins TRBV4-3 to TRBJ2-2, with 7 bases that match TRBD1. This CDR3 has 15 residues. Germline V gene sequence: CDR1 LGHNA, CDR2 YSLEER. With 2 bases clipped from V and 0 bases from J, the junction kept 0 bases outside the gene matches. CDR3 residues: CASSQQGANTGELFF. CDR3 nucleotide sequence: TGCGCCAGCAGCCAACAGGGGGCGAACACCGGGGAGCTGTTTTTT.

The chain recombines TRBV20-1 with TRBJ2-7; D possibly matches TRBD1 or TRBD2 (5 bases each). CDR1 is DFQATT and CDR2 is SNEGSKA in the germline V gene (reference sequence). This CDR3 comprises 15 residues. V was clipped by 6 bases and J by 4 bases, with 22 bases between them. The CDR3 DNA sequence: TGCAGTGCCCCCCTGAGCGCAGAGGGGTTATACGAGCAGTACTTC. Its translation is CSAPLSAEGLYEQYF.

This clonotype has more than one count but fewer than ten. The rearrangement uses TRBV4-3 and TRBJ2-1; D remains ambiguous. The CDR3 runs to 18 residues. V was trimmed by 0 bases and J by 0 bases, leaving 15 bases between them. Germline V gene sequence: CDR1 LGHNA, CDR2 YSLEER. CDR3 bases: TGCGCCAGCAGCCAAGATCCGTTCGACTCCCCCTCCTACAATGAGCAGTTCTTC. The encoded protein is CASSQDPFDSPSYNEQFF.

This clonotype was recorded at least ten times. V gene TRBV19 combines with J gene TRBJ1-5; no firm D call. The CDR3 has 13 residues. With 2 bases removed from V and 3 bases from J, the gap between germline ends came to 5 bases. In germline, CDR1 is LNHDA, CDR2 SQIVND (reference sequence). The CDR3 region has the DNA TGTGCCAGTAGTATACAAGTCAATCAGCCCCAGCATTTT. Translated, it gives CASSIQVNQPQHF.

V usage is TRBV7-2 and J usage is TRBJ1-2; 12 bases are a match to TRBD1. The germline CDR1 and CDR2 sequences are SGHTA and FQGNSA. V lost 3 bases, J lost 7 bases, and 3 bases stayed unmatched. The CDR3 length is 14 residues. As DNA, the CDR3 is TGTGCCAGCAGCTTGGGACAGGGGGCGTTTGGCTACACCTTC. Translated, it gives CASSLGQGAFGYTF.

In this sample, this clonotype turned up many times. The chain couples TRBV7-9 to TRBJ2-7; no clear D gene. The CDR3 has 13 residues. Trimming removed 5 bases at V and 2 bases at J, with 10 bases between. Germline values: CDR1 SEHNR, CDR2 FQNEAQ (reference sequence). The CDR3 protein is CASSPLAPYEQYF. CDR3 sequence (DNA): TGTGCCAGCAGCCCTTTGGCCCCCTACGAGCAGTACTTC.

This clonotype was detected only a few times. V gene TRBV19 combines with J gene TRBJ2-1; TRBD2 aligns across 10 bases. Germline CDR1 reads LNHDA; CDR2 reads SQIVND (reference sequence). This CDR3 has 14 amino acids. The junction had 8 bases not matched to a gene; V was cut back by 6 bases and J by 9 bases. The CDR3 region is CASRVTSGDGEQFF. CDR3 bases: TGTGCCAGTAGGGTTACTAGCGGGGATGGTGAGCAGTTCTTC.

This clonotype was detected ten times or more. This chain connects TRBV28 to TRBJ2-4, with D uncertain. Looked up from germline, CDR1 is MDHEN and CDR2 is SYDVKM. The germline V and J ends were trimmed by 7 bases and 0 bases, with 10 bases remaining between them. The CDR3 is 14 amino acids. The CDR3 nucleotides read TGTGCCAGCATGACGGCACTAGCCAAAAACATTCAGTACTTC. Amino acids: CASMTALAKNIQYF.

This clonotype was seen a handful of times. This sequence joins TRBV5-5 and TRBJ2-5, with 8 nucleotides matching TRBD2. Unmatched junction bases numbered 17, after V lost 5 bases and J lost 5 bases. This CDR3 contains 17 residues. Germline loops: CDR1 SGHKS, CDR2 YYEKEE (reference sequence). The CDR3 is CASSVGTSGGVRETQYF. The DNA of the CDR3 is TGTGCCAGCAGTGTTGGAACTAGCGGAGGGGTAAGGGAGACCCAGTACTTC.

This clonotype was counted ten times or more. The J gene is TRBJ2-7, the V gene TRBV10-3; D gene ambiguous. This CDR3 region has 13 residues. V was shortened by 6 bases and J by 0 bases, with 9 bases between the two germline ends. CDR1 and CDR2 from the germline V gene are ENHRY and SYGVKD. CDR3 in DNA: TGTGCCATCAGCGCTGTCAGCTCCTACGAGCAGTACTTC. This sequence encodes CAISAVSSYEQYF.

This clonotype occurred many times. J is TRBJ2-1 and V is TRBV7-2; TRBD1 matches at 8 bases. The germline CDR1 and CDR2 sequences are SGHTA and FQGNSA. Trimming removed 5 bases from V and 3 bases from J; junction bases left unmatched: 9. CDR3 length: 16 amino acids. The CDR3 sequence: CASSRLAGGNYNEQFF. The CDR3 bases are TGTGCCAGCAGCCGTCTCGCAGGGGGCAACTACAATGAGCAGTTCTTC.

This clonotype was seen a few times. For the CDR3, the DNA is TGTGCCTGGGGACAGGGGGCCTTCACCGGGGAGCTGTTTTTT. Its protein product is CAWGQGAFTGELFF. This chain uses TRBV30 with TRBJ2-2; 11 nucleotides align to TRBD1. The CDR3 is 14 amino acids. V was pared by 5 bases and J by 4 bases, with 3 bases of the junction left unmatched. CDR1 is GTSNPN and CDR2 is SVGIG in the germline V gene (reference sequence).

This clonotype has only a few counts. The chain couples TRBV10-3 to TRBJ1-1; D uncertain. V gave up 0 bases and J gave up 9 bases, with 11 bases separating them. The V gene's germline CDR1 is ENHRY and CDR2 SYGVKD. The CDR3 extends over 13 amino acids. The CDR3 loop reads CAISESLAGKAFF. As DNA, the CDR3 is TGTGCCATCAGTGAGTCGTTGGCAGGTAAAGCTTTCTTT.

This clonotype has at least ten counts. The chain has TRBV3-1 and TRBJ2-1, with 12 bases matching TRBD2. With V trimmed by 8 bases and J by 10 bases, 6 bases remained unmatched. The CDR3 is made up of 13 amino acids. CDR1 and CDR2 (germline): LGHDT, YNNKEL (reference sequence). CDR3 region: CASRLAGAYEQFF. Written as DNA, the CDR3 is TGTGCCAGCCGACTAGCGGGAGCCTACGAGCAGTTCTTC.

This chain's CDR3 is CATSDPNLETQYF. In nucleotides, the CDR3 is TGTGCCACCAGTGATCCCAACTTAGAGACCCAGTACTTC. The V call is TRBV24-1, the J call TRBJ2-5; no firm D call. This CDR3 has 13 residues. Between the trimmed V and J ends, which lost 3 bases and 4 bases, there was a span of 8 bases. From germline, CDR1 is KGHDR and CDR2 SFDVKD.

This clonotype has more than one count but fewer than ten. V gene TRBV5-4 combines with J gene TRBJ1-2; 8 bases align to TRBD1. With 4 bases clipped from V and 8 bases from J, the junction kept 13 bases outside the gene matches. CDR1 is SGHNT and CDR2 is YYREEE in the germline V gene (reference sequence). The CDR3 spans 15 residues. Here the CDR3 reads CASSNRDRLEGGYTF. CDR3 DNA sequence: TGTGCCAGCAGCAACCGGGACAGGCTCGAGGGGGGCTACACCTTC.

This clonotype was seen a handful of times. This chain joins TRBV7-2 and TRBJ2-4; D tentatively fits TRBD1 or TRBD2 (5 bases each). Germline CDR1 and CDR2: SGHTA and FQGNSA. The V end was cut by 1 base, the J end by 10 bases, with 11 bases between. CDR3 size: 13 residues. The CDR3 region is CASSLGLGEIQYF. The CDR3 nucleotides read TGTGCCAGCAGCTTAGGCCTAGGGGAGATTCAGTACTTC.

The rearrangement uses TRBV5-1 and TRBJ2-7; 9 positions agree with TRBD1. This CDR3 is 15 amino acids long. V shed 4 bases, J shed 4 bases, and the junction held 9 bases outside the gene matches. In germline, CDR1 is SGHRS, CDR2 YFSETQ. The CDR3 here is CASSVTTGGRYEQYF. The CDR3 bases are TGCGCCAGCAGCGTAACAACAGGGGGCCGTTACGAGCAGTACTTC.